Here is one T cell receptor beta chain with its context. No antigen is known for it. These data belong to a study of T cell repertoires in cytomegalovirus infection. For the study at large: Public TCR beta signatures were indicative of both CMV infection and a matching HLA type.

From the reads, TCRdb called clonotypes with MiXCR, one entry per CDR3 protein. In the table there are some 920,000 distinct CDR3 sequences, around a third of which are singletons. This clonotype was sampled from a human donor in good health (CMV status not recorded). Some clones in this sample may be carry-over from other donors' samples. The input for sequencing was cultured CD8+ T cells from PBMCs, taken from culture after CMV antigen stimulation.

In nucleotides, the CDR3 is TGTGCCAGCAGTTCAGGAGGCGGGAACACAGATACGCAGTATTTT. The encoded protein is CASSSGGGNTDTQYF. The rearrangement uses TRBV12-3 or TRBV12-4 and TRBJ2-3, with a possible D match to TRBD2 (6 bases). V lost 4 bases to trimming and J lost 2 bases, with 13 bases between them. There are 15 residues in the CDR3.